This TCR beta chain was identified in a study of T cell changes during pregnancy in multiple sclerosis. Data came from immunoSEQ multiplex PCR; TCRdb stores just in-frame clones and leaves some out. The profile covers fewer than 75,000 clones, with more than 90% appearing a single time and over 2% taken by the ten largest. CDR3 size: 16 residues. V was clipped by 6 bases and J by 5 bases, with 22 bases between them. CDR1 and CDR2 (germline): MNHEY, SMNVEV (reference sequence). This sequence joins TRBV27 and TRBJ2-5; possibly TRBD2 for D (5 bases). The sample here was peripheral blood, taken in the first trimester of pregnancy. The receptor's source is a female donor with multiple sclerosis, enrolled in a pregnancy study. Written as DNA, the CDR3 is TGTGCCAGCAGCCCACGGGTAGCGTGGTTGCTCGAGACCCAGTACTTC. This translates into CASSPRVAWLLETQYF.